This is a list of T cell receptor beta chains from one sample in a study. TCRdb re-called the reads with MiXCR, one entry per CDR3 protein. The table records roughly 15,000 distinct CDR3 sequences, around 30% of them present only once. Material for sequencing was blood. These receptors all stem from a human donor. CDR3s include the opening cysteine and the closing phenylalanine or tryptophan. Each record gives: D gene, V gene, clone size, J gene, CDR3 protein, CDR3 DNA. The D gene is left open where the match is weak. The size field is filled for only some rows; it gives once, few, many or a size class.

TRBD2,TRBV4-2,few,TRBJ2-7,CASSQVGGTVYELYF,TGTGCCAGCAGCCAAGTGGGAGGGACTGTCTACGAGCTGTACTTC
-,TRBV28,medium-sized,TRBJ2-7,CASSSSARGQYF,TGTGCCAGCAGTTCCAGTGCCCGGGGGCAGTACTTC
TRBD1,TRBV19,few,TRBJ1-1,CNIVGTGVRTEAFF,TGTAACATTGTGGGGACAGGGGTACGGACTGAAGCTTTCTTT
TRBD2,TRBV18,-,TRBJ2-7,CASSPGTSGRIEQYF,TGTGCCAGCTCACCTGGGACTAGCGGGAGGATCGAGCAGTACTTC
TRBD2,TRBV10-2,many,TRBJ2-3,CASSRLAESTDTQYF,TGCGCCAGCAGTAGACTAGCGGAAAGCACAGATACGCAGTATTTT
-,TRBV4-2,-,TRBJ1-4,CASSPAVKGGNEKLFF,TGTGCCAGCAGCCCCGCCGTCAAGGGGGGGAATGAAAAACTGTTTTTT
-,TRBV4-2,medium-sized,TRBJ2-7,CASSHGSTATYEQYF,TGTGCCAGCAGCCATGGTTCTACAGCTACCTACGAGCAGTACTTC
-,TRBV18,-,TRBJ2-5,CARTSQETQYF,TGTGCCAGGACTTCACAAGAGACCCAGTACTTC
TRBD1,TRBV6-2/TRBV6-3,-,TRBJ2-2,CASSPSTGANTGELFF,TGTGCCAGCAGCCCGTCGACAGGGGCGAACACCGGGGAGCTGTTTTTT
-,TRBV4-3,-,TRBJ1-2,CASSQATDTYGYTF,TGCGCCAGCAGCCAGGCGACGGATACATATGGCTACACCTTC
-,TRBV14,medium-sized,TRBJ1-5,CASSQGWNQPQHF,TGTGCCAGCAGCCAGGGGTGGAATCAGCCCCAGCATTTT